This T cell receptor beta chain appears in the sequencing data of a study of post-analysis software for immune sequencing data. For the study at large: Recorded subtypes: relapsing-remitting, secondary progressive, progressive-relapsing; some patients unannotated.

Study outcomes and limitations: Samples sharing a preparation batch grouped tightly together when assessed by F measure. For normalized Chao1 diversity, multiple sclerosis patients scored significantly lower than controls did.

Prepared TCR beta cDNA libraries contained unique molecular identifiers. Each CDR3 protein is one row after TCRdb ran MiXCR on the PCR reads. The repertoire consists of 430,000 or so distinct CDR3 sequences, with 35% to 45% occurring once and the leading ten covering approximately 7.7%. For this clonotype: The antigen is not known.

Source material: blood. This clonotype was sampled from a girl aged 2-10 years with multiple sclerosis.

DNA for the CDR3: TGCGCCAGCAGGTTGCAGGGGGCGACCTACAATGAGCAGTTCTTC. This codes for CASRLQGATYNEQFF. This sequence joins TRBV5-1 and TRBJ2-1, with TRBD1 matching 8 bases. CDR3 size: 15 residues. The trim removed 5 bases at V and 2 bases at J, leaving 6 bases unmatched. The germline CDR1 and CDR2 sequences are SGHRS and YFSETQ. Looking up the rest from reference TRBV5-1 and TRBJ2-1 gives the full variable domain: KAGVTQTPRYLIKTRGQQVTLSCSPISGHRSVSWYQQTPGQGLQFLFEYFSETQRNKGNFPGRFSGRQFSNSRSEMNVSTLELGDSALYLCASRLQGATYNEQFFGPGTRLTVL.